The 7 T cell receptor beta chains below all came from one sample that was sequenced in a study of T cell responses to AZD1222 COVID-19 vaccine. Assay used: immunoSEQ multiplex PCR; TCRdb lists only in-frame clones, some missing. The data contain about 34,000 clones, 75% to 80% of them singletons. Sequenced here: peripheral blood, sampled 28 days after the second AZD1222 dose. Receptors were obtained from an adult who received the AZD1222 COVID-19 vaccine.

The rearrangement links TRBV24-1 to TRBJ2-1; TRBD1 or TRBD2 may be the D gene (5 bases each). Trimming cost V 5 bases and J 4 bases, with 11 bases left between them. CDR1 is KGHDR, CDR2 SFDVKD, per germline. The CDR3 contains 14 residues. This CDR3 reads CATSARDGYNEQFF. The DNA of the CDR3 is TGTGCCACCAGTGCCCGGGACGGGTACAATGAGCAGTTCTTC.

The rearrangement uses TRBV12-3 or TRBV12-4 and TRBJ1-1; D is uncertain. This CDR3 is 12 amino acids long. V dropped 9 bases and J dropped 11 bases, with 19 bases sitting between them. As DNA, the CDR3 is TGTGCCAGTCATCGGACGTCGGGAGAGGCTTTCTTT. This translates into CASHRTSGEAFF.

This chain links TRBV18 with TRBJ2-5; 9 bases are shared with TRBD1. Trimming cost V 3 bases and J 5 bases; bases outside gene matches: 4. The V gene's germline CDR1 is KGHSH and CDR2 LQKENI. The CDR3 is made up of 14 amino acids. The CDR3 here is CASSPPDRGETQYF. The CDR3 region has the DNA TGTGCCAGCTCACCCCCTGACAGGGGGGAGACCCAGTACTTC.

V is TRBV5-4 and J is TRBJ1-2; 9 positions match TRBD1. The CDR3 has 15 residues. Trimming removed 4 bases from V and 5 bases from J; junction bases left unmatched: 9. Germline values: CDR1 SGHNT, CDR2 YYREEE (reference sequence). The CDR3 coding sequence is TGTGCCAGCAGCAAACTGGACAGGGGAAAATATGGCTACACCTTC. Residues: CASSKLDRGKYGYTF.

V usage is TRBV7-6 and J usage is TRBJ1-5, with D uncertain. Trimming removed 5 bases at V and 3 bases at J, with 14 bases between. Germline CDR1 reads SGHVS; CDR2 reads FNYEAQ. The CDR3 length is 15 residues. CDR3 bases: TGTGCCAGCAGCCCGGGGTCGTCAAACAATCAGCCCCAGCATTTT. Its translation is CASSPGSSNNQPQHF.

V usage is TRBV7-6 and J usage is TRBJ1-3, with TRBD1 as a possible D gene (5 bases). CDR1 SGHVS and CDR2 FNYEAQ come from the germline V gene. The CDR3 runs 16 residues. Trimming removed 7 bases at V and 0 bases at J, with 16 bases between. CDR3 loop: CASTLQAASSGNTIYF. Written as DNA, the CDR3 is TGTGCCAGCACCCTACAGGCGGCTAGCTCTGGAAACACCATATATTTT.

As DNA, the CDR3 is TGTGCCAGCAGCTTGGTCCAGGGGGCGGAGGGCTACACCTTC. Amino acid sequence: CASSLVQGAEGYTF. The chain joins TRBV7-2 to TRBJ1-2; 8 nucleotides align to TRBD1. The CDR3 extends over 14 amino acids. In germline, CDR1 is SGHTA, CDR2 FQGNSA. After removal of 3 bases from V and 8 bases from J, the junction contained 8 bases not matched to a gene. Supplemented by reference TRBV7-2 and TRBJ1-2, the full variable domain reads GAGVSQSPSNKVTEKGKDVELRCDPISGHTALYWYRQSLGQGLEFLIYFQGNSAPDKSGLPSDRFSAERTGGSVSTLTIQRTQQEDSAVYLCASSLVQGAEGYTFGSGTRLTVV.